These 29 T cell receptor beta chains originate from one sample sequenced in a study of blood T cell repertoires in COVID-19. Clones were read by immunoSEQ multiplex PCR, and TCRdb kept only the in-frame ones, dropping some. This table has about 200,000 clones, roughly nine tenths appearing once. The sequenced sample was peripheral blood. The receptors derive from a man aged 40-55 years with acute or convalescent COVID-19.

The chain is built from TRBV7-3 and TRBJ2-1, with 8 bases aligning to TRBD2. The CDR3 consists of 16 residues. In germline, CDR1 is SGHTA, CDR2 FQGTGA. With 5 bases clipped from V and 0 bases from J, the junction kept 6 bases outside the gene matches. The CDR3: CASSRTSLSSYNEQFF. The DNA of the CDR3 is TGTGCCAGCAGCCGGACTAGCCTAAGCTCCTACAATGAGCAGTTCTTC.

V is TRBV29-1 and J is TRBJ2-6; D remains unclear. Trimming stripped 4 bases from V and 4 bases from J, with 5 bases between. This CDR3 is 12 amino acids long. The germline V gene encodes CDR1 SQVTM and CDR2 ANQGSEA. The CDR3 sequence is CSVAIGANVLTF. CDR3 sequence (DNA): TGCAGCGTTGCCATCGGGGCCAACGTCCTGACTTTC.

The chain joins TRBV28 to TRBJ1-5, with D perhaps TRBD1 (5 bases). The CDR3 totals 16 residues. CDR1 MDHEN and CDR2 SYDVKM come from the germline V gene. The V gene lost 6 bases and the J gene lost 0 bases, with 15 bases spanning the gap. CDR3 nucleotide sequence: TGTGCCAGCAGCCAACCGGCGGGGGTTAGCAATCAGCCCCAGCATTTT. Its translation: CASSQPAGVSNQPQHF.

The rearrangement uses TRBV28 and TRBJ2-1; perhaps TRBD1 as D (5 bases). The CDR3 has 15 amino acids. V gave up 2 bases and J gave up 4 bases, with 12 bases separating them. Per germline, CDR1 MDHEN and CDR2 SYDVKM. DNA for the CDR3: TGTGCCAGCAGTTTAGGGGCAGGGAAATACAATGAGCAGTTCTTC. It encodes CASSLGAGKYNEQFF.

The chain links TRBV7-8 to TRBJ2-2; 8 bases match TRBD1. CDR1 SGHVS and CDR2 FQNEAQ come from the germline V gene. This CDR3 region has 17 residues. The ends lost 0 bases at V and 6 bases at J; junction bases unmatched: 9. The CDR3: CASSLARAGGAAGELFF. The DNA for the CDR3 is TGTGCCAGCAGCTTAGCCCGGGCAGGGGGCGCGGCCGGGGAGCTGTTTTTT.

The chain is built from TRBV2 and TRBJ1-1; 9 bases agree with TRBD1. V lost 4 bases, J lost 4 bases, and 1 base stayed unmatched. Germline V gene data show CDR1 as SNHLY and CDR2 as FYNNEI. The CDR3 runs to 13 residues. The CDR3 sequence is CASSGDRATEAFF. The CDR3 region has the DNA TGTGCCAGCAGTGGGGACAGGGCCACTGAAGCTTTCTTT.

This sequence joins TRBV5-4 and TRBJ2-3; D ambiguous. This CDR3 spans 14 amino acids. From germline, CDR1 is SGHNT and CDR2 YYREEE (reference sequence). The V end was cut by 0 bases, the J end by 0 bases, with 5 bases between. CDR3 protein: CASSLDLSTDTQYF. The CDR3, as DNA: TGTGCCAGCAGCTTGGATCTTAGCACAGATACGCAGTATTTT.

The chain carries TRBV5-1 and TRBJ1-4, with D possibly TRBD1 on 5 matching bases. CDR3 length equals 17 residues. Trimming left V 0 bases short and J 0 bases short, with 12 bases between. The germline gives CDR1 SGHRS, CDR2 YFSETQ. The CDR3, as DNA: TGCGCCAGCAGCTTGGCGGGGGGTCCGACAACTAATGAAAAACTGTTTTTT. Residues: CASSLAGGPTTNEKLFF.

This rearrangement joins TRBV27 to TRBJ1-2, with 8 positions matching TRBD1. V lost 7 bases to trimming and J lost 6 bases; unmatched junction nucleotides: 10. The CDR3 spans 14 residues. The germline V gene encodes CDR1 MNHEY and CDR2 SMNVEV (reference sequence). The CDR3 sequence: CASKVYGQGNGYTF. The CDR3 region has the DNA TGTGCCAGCAAAGTTTACGGACAGGGCAATGGCTACACCTTC.

The chain joins TRBV27 to TRBJ1-4; 7 nucleotides align to TRBD1. V was clipped by 6 bases and J by 2 bases; unmatched bases: 15. The CDR3 is made up of 18 amino acids. Germline V gene sequence: CDR1 MNHEY, CDR2 SMNVEV (reference sequence). The CDR3 nucleotides read TGTGCCAGCAGCCCACAACCCCGACCGGGACAGACTAATGAAAAACTGTTTTTT. The encoded protein is CASSPQPRPGQTNEKLFF. The full variable domain, its missing parts supplied by reference TRBV27 and TRBJ1-4, is EAQVTQNPRYLITVTGKKLTVTCSQNMNHEYMSWYRQDPGLGLRQIYYSMNVEVTDKGDVPEGYKVSRKEKRNFPLILESPSPNQTSLYFCASSPQPRPGQTNEKLFFGSGTQLSVL.

V gene TRBV6-4 combines with J gene TRBJ2-1, with 7 bases that match TRBD1. Per germline, CDR1 MRHNA and CDR2 SNTAGT. The CDR3 is 16 amino acids. V was clipped by 0 bases and J by 4 bases; unmatched bases: 6. CDR3 protein: CASSDSSGQHYNEQFF. CDR3 DNA: TGTGCCAGCAGTGACTCGTCGGGACAGCATTACAATGAGCAGTTCTTC.

The chain joins TRBV29-1 to TRBJ2-7; tentative D call: TRBD2 (5 bases). In germline, CDR1 is SQVTM, CDR2 ANQGSEA. Trimming shortened V by 5 bases and J by 2 bases, and 13 bases separated the two germline ends. There are 13 residues in the CDR3. This CDR3 is CSVKPAEPYEQYF. In nucleotides, the CDR3 is TGCAGCGTTAAGCCAGCGGAACCCTACGAGCAGTACTTC.

V and J are TRBV4-1 and TRBJ2-2; D unresolved. CDR3 length: 16 residues. Trimming took 3 bases from V and 0 from J, leaving 11 bases between them. The germline gives CDR1 MGHRA, CDR2 YSYEKL. This CDR3 reads CASSHEVLANTGELFF. The CDR3 DNA reads TGCGCCAGCAGCCACGAGGTGCTAGCGAACACCGGGGAGCTGTTTTTT.

V and J are TRBV6-5 and TRBJ1-6, with 9 bases that match TRBD1. CDR3 length equals 15 residues. CDR1 and CDR2 from the germline V gene are MNHEY and SVGAGI. The ends lost 2 bases at V and 11 bases at J; junction bases unmatched: 7. The CDR3 nucleotides are TGTGCCAGCAGTTACGGACAGGGGATATCTCCACCCCTCCACTTT. As protein: CASSYGQGISPPLHF.

The J gene is TRBJ2-7, the V gene TRBV19, with 7 bases that match TRBD1. This CDR3 is 14 amino acids long. With 4 bases clipped from V and 1 base from J, the junction kept 4 bases outside the gene matches. Germline-derived CDR1 and CDR2 are LNHDA and SQIVND (reference sequence). The DNA of the CDR3 is TGTGCCAGTAGTACAGGGGGACCATCCTACGAGCAGTACTTC. As protein: CASSTGGPSYEQYF.

This clone was recorded at least ten times. This chain connects TRBV25-1 to TRBJ1-6; a possible D gene is TRBD1 (5 bases). The V end was cut by 2 bases, the J end by 5 bases, with 7 bases between. CDR3 length equals 14 residues. CDR1 and CDR2 from the germline V gene are MGHDK and SYGVNS. CDR3 DNA sequence: TGTGCCAGCAGTGAAGCACAGGATAATTCACCCCTCCACTTT. Its protein product is CASSEAQDNSPLHF.

Only a few counts were recorded for this clone. V usage is TRBV7-9 and J usage is TRBJ2-1, with TRBD2 matching over 11 bases. Trimming cost V 5 bases and J 9 bases; bases outside gene matches: 6. Per the germline V gene, CDR1 is SEHNR and CDR2 is FQNEAQ (reference sequence). CDR3 length: 14 residues. Written as DNA, the CDR3 is TGTGCCAGCAGCACTAGCGGGGGCAGAGGTGAGCAGTTCTTC. Protein sequence: CASSTSGGRGEQFF.

This clone was seen a few times. The rearrangement uses TRBV19 and TRBJ2-2; 8 bases map to TRBD2. The CDR3 consists of 19 residues. CDR1 and CDR2 from the germline V gene are LNHDA and SQIVND (reference sequence). V lost 0 bases, J lost 0 bases, and 9 bases stayed unmatched. The CDR3 DNA is TGTGCCAGTAGTATAGAAGCTAGCGGGCTATCAGCGAACACCGGGGAGCTGTTTTTT. Its protein product is CASSIEASGLSANTGELFF.

The CDR3 loop reads CASSSPGHLNQPQHF. The CDR3 DNA sequence: TGTGCCAGCAGCTCACCGGGACACCTTAATCAGCCCCAGCATTTT. The chain combines TRBV7-2 with TRBJ1-5; the D gene is possibly TRBD1 (6 bases). This CDR3 comprises 15 residues. V shed 4 bases and J shed 4 bases, with 14 bases lying between them. The germline gives CDR1 SGHTA, CDR2 FQGNSA.

This clone was seen a single time. The rearrangement links TRBV28 to TRBJ1-2, with 9 positions matching TRBD1. Germline V gives CDR1 MDHEN, CDR2 SYDVKM. This CDR3 comprises 14 residues. V shed 1 base, J shed 4 bases, and the junction held 1 base outside the gene matches. The CDR3 spells CASSLLQGAYGYTF. CDR3 bases: TGTGCCAGCAGTTTATTACAGGGGGCCTATGGCTACACCTTC.

The chain joins TRBV5-1 to TRBJ1-5; 7 nucleotides match TRBD1. With V trimmed by 0 bases and J by 4 bases, 4 bases remained unmatched. The V gene's germline CDR1 is SGHRS and CDR2 YFSETQ. The CDR3 totals 15 residues. In DNA, the CDR3 is TGCGCCAGCAGCTTGGGACAGGGATTAAATCAGCCCCAGCATTTT. Residues: CASSLGQGLNQPQHF.

The genes are TRBV10-2 and TRBJ2-7; D not resolved. Between the trimmed V and J ends, which lost 0 bases and 12 bases, there was a span of 9 bases. CDR1 and CDR2 (germline): WSHSY, SAAADI. The CDR3 length is 11 residues. This CDR3 is CASSESSKLYF. CDR3 nucleotides: TGCGCCAGCAGTGAGTCTAGTAAGTTGTACTTC.

J is TRBJ1-1 and V is TRBV15; D is undetermined. CDR3 size: 15 residues. Trimming shortened V by 2 bases and J by 6 bases, and 16 bases separated the two germline ends. Looked up from germline, CDR1 is LNHNV and CDR2 is YYDKDF (reference sequence). The CDR3 DNA follows: TGTGCCACCAGCAGACTCCGGGGTGGGTTCTCTGAAGCTTTCTTT. This encodes CATSRLRGGFSEAFF.

This clone was recorded only once. V is TRBV3-1 (or the pseudogene TRBV3-2) and J is TRBJ2-5; possibly TRBD2 for D (6 bases). Trimming took 6 bases from V and 1 from J, leaving 12 bases between them. The CDR3 extends over 14 amino acids. The germline V gene has CDR1 LGHDT and CDR2 YNNKEL (reference sequence). CDR3 sequence: CASRARGSQETQYF. In DNA form, the CDR3 reads TGTGCCAGCAGAGCGCGGGGCAGCCAAGAGACCCAGTACTTC.

This rearrangement joins TRBV10-3 to TRBJ1-2; TRBD1 might be the D (5 bases). The CDR3 has 18 residues. CDR1 ENHRY and CDR2 SYGVKD come from the germline V gene. V gave up 10 bases and J gave up 0 bases, with 27 bases separating them. The CDR3: CATLGGETKRNSNYGYTF. For the CDR3, the DNA is TGTGCCACCTTGGGGGGAGAAACTAAACGGAACTCTAACTATGGCTACACCTTC.

The gene calls are TRBV11-2 and TRBJ2-5, with 10 bases lining up with TRBD2. Germline lookup yields CDR1 SGHAT and CDR2 FQNNGV. V shed 2 bases, J shed 9 bases, and the junction held 6 bases outside the gene matches. The CDR3 covers 14 residues. CDR3 coding DNA: TGTGCCAGCAGCTTAAGGGCTAGCGGGGGCGCCCAGTACTTC. Translated: CASSLRASGGAQYF.

This clone showed up just a few times. This chain joins TRBV5-1 and TRBJ1-3, with D perhaps TRBD1 (6 bases). The V and J ends lost 0 bases and 1 base respectively, with 11 bases between them. CDR3 length equals 16 residues. Germline V gives CDR1 SGHRS, CDR2 YFSETQ. This CDR3 is CASSLDRQVSGNTIYF. CDR3 DNA: TGCGCCAGCAGCTTGGACCGACAGGTGTCTGGAAACACCATATATTTT.

DNA for the CDR3: TGTGCCAGCTCACCACTAGCGGGGGGAGGCACAGATACGCAGTATTTT. Protein sequence: CASSPLAGGGTDTQYF. V is TRBV18 and J is TRBJ2-3; 10 bases are shared with TRBD2. The J segment lost 1 base and the V segment lost 1 base, leaving 2 bases of the junction unmatched. Germline assignment: CDR1 KGHSH and CDR2 LQKENI. CDR3 size: 16 residues.

This chain joins TRBV30 and TRBJ2-3; perhaps TRBD1 as D (5 bases). CDR1 is GTSNPN, CDR2 SVGIG, per germline (reference sequence). This CDR3 has 13 amino acids. V was pared by 4 bases and J by 3 bases, with 11 bases between. The CDR3 region is CAWNQGLTDTQYF. In DNA, the CDR3 is TGTGCCTGGAACCAGGGTCTAACAGATACGCAGTATTTT.